This record covers a single T cell receptor beta chain. This sample stems from a study of blood T cell repertoires in COVID-19. Study context: There were acute and convalescent COVID-19 samples, and they came from the United States, Italy and Spain. PBMCs, B-cell-depleted T cells, or T cells were the source of the cDNA or gDNA that made up the material.

Assay used: immunoSEQ multiplex PCR; TCRdb lists only in-frame clones, some missing. The sample gives around 100,000 clones, approximately 87% of which show up once; 15% to 17% is in the top ten. Germline CDR1 reads MGHRA; CDR2 reads YSYEKL. The CDR3 sequence is 14 residues long. V gave up 2 bases and J gave up 2 bases, with 10 bases separating them. This receptor was obtained from a human donor in a cohort sampled during active COVID-19. The sample consisted of peripheral blood. The V call is TRBV4-1, the J call TRBJ2-7; TRBD1 might be the D (6 bases). The CDR3, as DNA: TGCGCCAGCAGCCAAAACAGGGTGGCCTACGAGCAGTACTTC. This gives the protein CASSQNRVAYEQYF.